Following are 24 T cell receptor beta chains from one sample sequenced in a study of T cell responses to AZD1222 COVID-19 vaccine. Data came from immunoSEQ multiplex PCR; TCRdb stores just in-frame clones and leaves some out. The profile shows some 92,000 clones, roughly 88% of them singletons. Specimen: peripheral blood, collected on day 0 of AZD1222 vaccination. These receptors were taken from an adult in good health.

The chain uses TRBV5-6 and TRBJ1-3; D is uncertain. Germline lookup yields CDR1 SGHDT and CDR2 YYEEEE. CDR3 length equals 12 residues. V lost 0 bases and J 4 bases, leaving 2 bases between the germline ends. CDR3 protein: CASSLGGNTIYF. The CDR3 DNA follows: TGTGCCAGCAGCTTGGGGGGAAACACCATATATTTT.

The chain recombines TRBV6-1 with TRBJ2-1, with TRBD2 as a possible D gene (5 bases). V lost 3 bases and J lost 10, with 16 bases in between. The CDR3 has 14 residues. The germline V gene has CDR1 MNHNS and CDR2 SASEGT. The CDR3 nucleotides are TGTGCCAGCAGTGATTTGGCCCGGAGAGGGGAGCAGTTCTTC. Amino acids: CASSDLARRGEQFF.

This chain links TRBV7-8 with TRBJ1-4; D uncertain. This CDR3 comprises 17 residues. Per germline, CDR1 SGHVS and CDR2 FQNEAQ. Trimming took 5 bases from V and 0 from J, leaving 16 bases between them. The DNA for the CDR3 is TGTGCCAGCAGCCAGAGGAGGGAACCGGCAACTAATGAAAAACTGTTTTTT. Protein product: CASSQRREPATNEKLFF.

This clone was picked up a small number of times. V is TRBV4-1 and J is TRBJ2-6; 8 positions match TRBD2. The CDR3 is 17 amino acids. V was clipped by 1 base and J by 0 bases; unmatched bases: 2. Germline CDR1 MGHRA, CDR2 YSYEKL. CDR3 loop: CASSQGLANSGANVLTF. CDR3 coding DNA: TGCGCCAGCAGCCAAGGACTAGCGAACTCTGGGGCCAACGTCCTGACTTTC.

This clone came up once. The rearrangement links TRBV13 to TRBJ1-1; D possibly corresponds to TRBD1 (5 bases). Looked up from germline, CDR1 is PRHDT and CDR2 is FYEKMQ (reference sequence). V lost 3 bases and J lost 1, with 9 bases in between. The CDR3 runs 14 residues. The CDR3 is CASSLGPRNTEAFF. CDR3 in DNA: TGTGCCAGCAGCTTGGGACCCAGGAACACTGAAGCTTTCTTT. Full variable domain (remainder filled in from reference TRBV13 and TRBJ1-1): AAGVIQSPRHLIKEKRETATLKCYPIPRHDTVYWYQQGPGQDPQFLISFYEKMQSDKGSIPDRFSAQQFSDYHSELNMSSLELGDSALYFCASSLGPRNTEAFFGQGTRLTVV.

The chain employs TRBV4-2 and TRBJ1-2, with no clear D. Germline CDR1 is LGHNA and CDR2 is YNFKEQ. The CDR3 loop spans 15 amino acids. V was clipped by 0 bases and J by 4 bases, with 12 bases between them. The CDR3 reads CASSQDLAAGYGYTF. The DNA for the CDR3 is TGTGCCAGCAGCCAAGATTTAGCGGCAGGCTATGGCTACACCTTC.

The chain uses TRBV4-1 and TRBJ2-3, with 7 bases identical to TRBD2. CDR3 length: 19 residues. Trimming took 5 bases from V and 2 from J; bases not matched to a gene: 19. Germline V gives CDR1 MGHRA, CDR2 YSYEKL. CDR3 sequence (DNA): TGCGCCAGCAGCTTCCCCGGGGGGAGGGATCCCCCTGTCACAGATACGCAGTATTTT. Translating gives CASSFPGGRDPPVTDTQYF.

V is TRBV6-5 and J is TRBJ2-7; TRBD2 matches 7 bases. The germline V gene has CDR1 MNHEY and CDR2 SVGAGI. This CDR3 is 15 amino acids long. Losses at the gene ends were 0 bases for V and 1 base for J; bases not matched to a gene: 3. The CDR3 sequence: CASSYSWGGSYEQYF. In nucleotides, the CDR3 is TGTGCCAGCAGTTACTCTTGGGGAGGGTCCTACGAGCAGTACTTC.

The chain employs TRBV5-1 and TRBJ1-2, with TRBD1 as a possible D gene (5 bases). Trimming removed 5 bases from V and 2 bases from J, with 10 bases in between. The CDR3 totals 13 residues. Per the germline V gene, CDR1 is SGHRS and CDR2 is YFSETQ. CDR3 nucleotides: TGCGCCAGCAGATCTGACAGCAACTATGGCTACACCTTC. Translation: CASRSDSNYGYTF.

This chain uses TRBV29-1 with TRBJ1-2, with 7 bases identical to TRBD1. Looked up from germline, CDR1 is SQVTM and CDR2 is ANQGSEA. This CDR3 contains 11 residues. J lost 9 bases, V lost 6 bases, and 7 bases had no gene match. CDR3 nucleotides: TGCAGCGTACCCGACAGGGAGCGCTACACCTTC. Its translation: CSVPDRERYTF.

V and J are TRBV2 and TRBJ2-7; 8 bases agree with TRBD2. Germline loops: CDR1 SNHLY, CDR2 FYNNEI. The CDR3 extends over 14 amino acids. Losses at the gene ends were 5 bases for V and 5 bases for J; bases not matched to a gene: 8. The CDR3 DNA is TGTGCCAGCAGTTTGCCGGGACTAGACGACGAGCAGTACTTC. Translating it yields CASSLPGLDDEQYF.

V and J are TRBV3-1 (or the pseudogene TRBV3-2) and TRBJ1-1; TRBD1 aligns across 9 bases. The CDR3 covers 14 residues. CDR1 and CDR2 from the germline V gene are LGHDT and YNNKEL (reference sequence). The V and J ends lost 8 bases and 3 bases, in that order; junction bases with no gene match: 7. CDR3 region: CASAQGAWYTEAFF. CDR3 in DNA: TGTGCCAGCGCACAGGGGGCTTGGTACACTGAAGCTTTCTTT.

The V gene is TRBV7-2, the J gene TRBJ2-3, with 8 bases aligning to TRBD1. The V segment lost 4 bases and the J segment 2 bases; nucleotides outside the gene matches: 8. Germline V gene data show CDR1 as SGHTA and CDR2 as FQGNSA. The CDR3 totals 16 residues. The CDR3 loop is CASSSGGRGDTDTQYF. CDR3 bases: TGTGCCAGCAGCTCAGGGGGCAGGGGCGACACAGATACGCAGTATTTT.

This clone was recorded only once. The chain couples TRBV24-1 to TRBJ2-5; either TRBD1 or TRBD2 may supply D (6 bases each). The germline gives CDR1 KGHDR, CDR2 SFDVKD. The CDR3 sequence is 14 residues long. Trimming shortened V by 6 bases and J by 1 base, and 11 bases separated the two germline ends. This chain's CDR3 is CATSPRGLQETQYF. The CDR3 coding sequence is TGTGCCACCAGTCCCCGGGGGCTCCAAGAGACCCAGTACTTC.

The chain is built from TRBV10-3 and TRBJ2-7; a possible D gene is TRBD2 (5 bases). The CDR3 is made up of 12 amino acids. The V end was cut by 0 bases, the J end by 5 bases, with 5 bases between. CDR1 ENHRY and CDR2 SYGVKD come from the germline V gene. The CDR3 region has the DNA TGTGCCATCAGTGAGTCGAGGGACGAGCAGTACTTC. Translation gives CAISESRDEQYF.

This rearrangement joins TRBV7-3 to TRBJ2-3; 16 bases are a match to TRBD2. From germline, CDR1 is SGHTA and CDR2 FQGTGA. Unmatched junction bases numbered 8, after V lost 2 bases and J lost 0 bases. CDR3 length: 20 amino acids. CDR3 region: CASSLVPGLAGGPSTDTQYF. The CDR3 DNA reads as TGTGCCAGCAGCTTAGTACCGGGACTAGCGGGAGGGCCTAGCACAGATACGCAGTATTTT.

The genes are TRBV19 and TRBJ1-5, with a possible D match to TRBD1 (6 bases). Germline CDR1 reads LNHDA; CDR2 reads SQIVND (reference sequence). The CDR3 is 13 amino acids. Trimming removed 6 bases at V and 7 bases at J, with 13 bases between. The CDR3 region has the DNA TGTGCCAGTAGGAACAGGGTTGGCCAGCCCCAGCATTTT. Protein product: CASRNRVGQPQHF.

This chain uses TRBV19 with TRBJ2-4; the D gene is possibly TRBD2 (6 bases). The germline V gene has CDR1 LNHDA and CDR2 SQIVND (reference sequence). The CDR3 is 19 residues long. V lost 5 bases and J 0 bases, leaving 23 bases between the germline ends. The CDR3 loop reads CASSVTLSPEGLAKNIQYF. In DNA form, the CDR3 reads TGTGCCAGTAGTGTCACCCTCTCTCCGGAGGGACTAGCCAAAAACATTCAGTACTTC.

The V gene is TRBV4-1, the J gene TRBJ2-1; tentative D call: TRBD2 (5 bases). V shed 1 base and J shed 9 bases, with 31 bases lying between them. From germline, CDR1 is MGHRA and CDR2 YSYEKL. CDR3 size: 20 residues. The CDR3 sequence: CASSQGTGSSGGPGAGEQFF. As DNA, the CDR3 is TGCGCCAGCAGCCAAGGTACGGGAAGCTCCGGAGGTCCCGGAGCTGGTGAGCAGTTCTTC.

The gene calls are TRBV3-1 (or the pseudogene TRBV3-2) and TRBJ2-2; no clear D. Germline V gene sequence: CDR1 LGHDT, CDR2 YNNKEL (reference sequence). The length of the CDR3 is 12 residues. Trimming stripped 4 bases from V and 8 bases from J, with 8 bases between. The CDR3 nucleotides are TGTGCCAGCAGCCCCCAGTGGGGGGAGCTGTTTTTT. Protein product: CASSPQWGELFF.

This clone was seen once. The chain links TRBV15 to TRBJ1-2; no clear D gene. This CDR3 contains 20 residues. V gave up 0 bases and J gave up 3 bases, with 26 bases separating them. In germline, CDR1 is LNHNV, CDR2 YYDKDF (reference sequence). CDR3 loop: CATSRDLRGFTRRYHYGYTF. Written as DNA, the CDR3 is TGTGCCACCAGCAGAGATCTTCGGGGTTTTACGCGCCGTTACCACTATGGCTACACCTTC. Drawing the rest from reference TRBV15 and TRBJ1-2, the complete variable domain is DAMVIQNPRYQVTQFGKPVTLSCSQTLNHNVMYWYQQKSSQAPKLLFHYYDKDFNNEADTPDNFQSRRPNTSFCFLDIRSPGLGDTAMYLCATSRDLRGFTRRYHYGYTFGSGTRLTVV.

This clone has just a few counts. This chain connects TRBV20-1 to TRBJ2-3; 9 positions agree with TRBD1. Germline-derived CDR1 and CDR2 are DFQATT and SNEGSKA (reference sequence). This CDR3 comprises 15 residues. V lost 3 bases and J lost 2; bases outside the gene matches: 6. The CDR3 region is CSASYGTGTTDTQYF. The CDR3 bases are TGCAGTGCTAGTTACGGGACAGGGACCACAGATACGCAGTATTTT.

This chain joins TRBV2 and TRBJ2-6, with no clear D. Deletions cut 6 bases from V and 2 bases from J, with 8 bases between. This CDR3 spans 14 amino acids. The V gene's germline CDR1 is SNHLY and CDR2 FYNNEI. The CDR3 coding sequence is TGTGCCAGCAGGGTAACCCCTGGGGCCAACGTCCTGACTTTC. It yields the protein CASRVTPGANVLTF.

The J gene is TRBJ2-1, the V gene TRBV28; D is ambiguous. V was shortened by 7 bases and J by 2 bases, with 12 bases between the two germline ends. Germline V lookup: CDR1 MDHEN, CDR2 SYDVKM. The CDR3 has 14 amino acids. This CDR3 is CASTPFLTYNEQFF. In nucleotides, the CDR3 is TGTGCCAGCACCCCTTTTTTAACCTACAATGAGCAGTTCTTC.